Included here is one T cell receptor beta chain sequence, with context. Its antigen remains undetermined. There are no base qualities to consult, and no much larger clone falls within one base. The data were obtained in a study of long-term antiretroviral therapy in people with HIV (dated by TCRdb to 2021 to 2024). A note on the overall study: The earliest samples were collected about a decade before the 2015 WHO recommendation for immediate ART, when ART was typically delayed until CD4 counts fell. Whether ART initiation and durable HIV suppression were associated with changes in peripheral blood TRB repertoire composition and diversity was tested in a retrospective serial study. A total of under 250 cryopreserved PBMC samples came from 25 to 35 adults with confirmed HIV infection and were collected serially over a mean of roughly six years (range 1-12). Among the roughly 30 participants with HIV, around 10 were female. No cross-contamination during QIAcube processing was seen in test extractions of a monoclonal T-cell line run alongside approximately 36 polyclonal samples. Study-wide findings and limitations: No data were available on ART adherence, viral resistance or therapy changes, limiting inferences about post-ART repertoire changes. Samples dated from 2004 to 2017, and the ART regimens used may be less effective than current ones. Starting ART was linked to a significant rise in TRB diversity, yet even after long-term ART the diversity remained significantly lower than in transplant donor controls. Because pre-ART samples had limited cell numbers, profiling was done on unsorted PBMC rather than on sorted CD4+ and CD8+ T cells. The repertoire was dominated across all time points by expanded TRB clones identified before ART initiation, although this dominance was seen to fluctuate and to decrease in many PLHIV after ART. CDR3 length ranges in HIV repertoires were narrower than in controls, and network structure suggested an antigen-experienced repertoire with only a slight naive shift after ART. Since PBMC availability was limited, sequencing covered only the TCR beta chain, with no alpha chain pairing.

Participants were included only if at least one PBMC sample before ART initiation and at least two post-ART samples were available. All participants with HIV were treated in the United States of America. Cryopreserved samples of about 0.9-11 million PBMC were thawed and washed before DNA extraction. At the time of the earliest PBMC sample, participants with HIV were aged between roughly 20 and 55 years. Each participant contributed PBMC samples from 1-4 timepoints before ART initiation and 2-8 timepoints after ART initiation, with a median of 7 samples. Serial HIV viral load, CD4+ T-cell count, ART history and demographic data were obtained for every participant. A Qiagen kit on a QIAcube was used to extract genomic DNA from unsorted PBMC, with samples processed in batches of 12. Reading from cysteine to phenylalanine, the CDR3 counts 14 amino acids. The sequence is cut down to CDR3 DNA, 42 bases in frame from base 1. CDR1 SGHTA and CDR2 FQGNSA were looked up in the germline V gene. A distance of 13 bases separates the germline ends of V and J, which lose 3 bases and 5 bases respectively.

Sequencing of the TRB variable region was done with the immunoSEQ hsTCRB v3.0 assay at survey level resolution. The target sequencing depth for TRB was roughly 40,000-50,000 T-cell genomes per sample. An Illumina MiSeq with a v3 150-cycle kit was used to sequence the pooled TRB libraries. The source study handled its data this way. Analysis of repertoires was carried out in R inside a reproducible Nextflow workflow spanning QC, data transformation and analysis. LymphoSeq2, an R package for exploring AIRR-Seq data, was used to implement custom analyses. A handful of samples that produced fewer than 5000 total TRB sequences were removed, so approximately 170 HIV repertoires were analyzed. Of the approximately 190 retained HIV repertoires, about 60 were collected before and 120 to 130 after ART initiation. Repertoires were downsampled to 5000 TRB nucleotide sequences, and summary statistics were averaged over 100 downsampling iterations. Only TRB sequences with CDR3 regions of at least seven amino acids were retained for analysis. Diversity was assessed using a clonality score derived from Shannon entropy and using the Gini coefficient. In repertoire networks, the top 5000 CDR3 amino acid sequences were linked whenever an edit distance of one separated two sequences. For TRB CDR3 amino acid sequences, antigen specificity groups and MHC restriction were predicted with GLIPH2. To flag known associations with CMV, EBV, HIV or tissue antigens, CDR3 amino acid sequences were compared against VDJdb and McPAS-TCR. Pre-ART, post-ART and control groups were compared with Wilcoxon signed-rank tests and Holm-Bonferroni correction. TCRdb holds this immuneACCESS table with in-frame rearrangements only. Some clones are missing; in checked studies, unresolved V genes explain under half, and the rest has no known cause. That table supplies the V and J calls and clone size; D and trimming were determined from the DNA. This sample has 20,000 to 25,000 clones in its table, and over 85% of those were observed once. The ten largest account for 9.2% of the sample.

Sequences were derived from unsorted PBMCs, sampled 7.6 years after starting antiretroviral therapy. This TCR was recovered from a middle-aged woman with HIV. The rearrangement joined TRBV7-2 to TRBJ1-1; TRBD1 is a weak D gene call, 5 bases matching. The DNA sequence is as follows: TGTGCCAGCAGCTTTCCGGGACGATTAACTGAAGCTTTCTTT. It specifies CASSFPGRLTEAFF.